This T cell receptor beta chain appears in the sequencing data of a study of T-cell memory formation after mild COVID-19. Concerning this clonotype: The antigen remains unidentified.

5'RACE with constant-segment primers built TCRalpha and TCRbeta cDNA libraries with UMIs. TCRdb fed the 5' RACE reads into MiXCR, producing one record per CDR3 protein. The sample consists of under 250,000 distinct CDR3 sequences, less than 20% of them appearing once. The length of the CDR3 is 14 residues. Between the trimmed V and J ends, which lost 6 bases and 1 base, there was a span of 12 bases. Germline assignment: CDR1 SNHLY and CDR2 FYNNEI. Findings of the study overall: Among CD4+ contracting clones, most were CM and EM, and CD8+ ones EMRA.

Sequences were obtained from PBMCs or a T cell subset sorted from them (not recorded which). The rearrangement links TRBV2 to TRBJ1-1; a possible D gene is TRBD1 (5 bases). The clonotype was recovered from an adult woman who had mild COVID-19 (a few samples of this study predate the infection). Cell type and time point are not known. The CDR3 DNA follows: TGTGCCAGCAGAGCCGGGACCTCGAACACTGAAGCTTTCTTT. This translates into CASRAGTSNTEAFF.